The TCR beta chain described here comes from a study of blood T cell repertoires in COVID-19. Study details: The United States, Italy and Spain were the sources of the acute and convalescent COVID-19 samples. T cells, B-cell-depleted T cells, or PBMCs supplied cDNA or gDNA.

Original analysis: For nucleated cells, counts were estimated from reference gene primer amplification. Using immunoSEQ multiplex PCR, the repertoire was profiled, and TCRdb retains in-frame clones only, with some absent. V, J and clone size reflect that table, while D and trimming were determined from the DNA. The sample lists some 270,000 clones; around 83% were seen once. Germline V gene lookup returns CDR1 LGHNA and CDR2 YNFKEQ. J gave up 4 bases and V 0 bases, and 3 bases lay outside the gene matches. The CDR3 has 16 amino acids. The chain recombines TRBV4-2 with TRBJ2-1; TRBD2 matches at 10 bases. What was sequenced was peripheral blood. This receptor was obtained from a woman between 40 and 50 years old who had recovered from COVID-19. The CDR3 nucleotides read TGTGCCAGCAGCCAAGAAGAGCGGGGGGGTTACAATGAGCAGTTCTTC. Amino acid sequence: CASSQEERGGYNEQFF.